Reported below is one TCR beta chain. The data were taken from a study of Tregs in tolerant kidney transplant recipients. Recipients received nonmyeloablative bone marrow transplants from related graft donors, with transient mixed chimerism. TCRdb's table, derived via immunoSEQ multiplex PCR, lists solely in-frame clones and lacks some. The sample has 95,000 or so clones, 90% to 95% seen once. The source of this sequence is a human patient who received a combined kidney and bone marrow transplant. Some T cells may be supplied by the graft donor. The specimen comprised CD4+ T cells from blood (PBMCs), sampled 12 months after the transplant.

CDR3 sequence reads: CSVGRVTDTQYF. Here the CDR3 DNA reads TGCAGCGTTGGGCGGGTCACAGATACGCAGTATTTT. V and J are TRBV29-1 and TRBJ2-3; D may be TRBD2 (5 bases). The germline V gene encodes CDR1 SQVTM and CDR2 ANQGSEA. The CDR3 is 12 amino acids. V dropped 4 bases and J dropped 2 bases, with 7 bases sitting between them.